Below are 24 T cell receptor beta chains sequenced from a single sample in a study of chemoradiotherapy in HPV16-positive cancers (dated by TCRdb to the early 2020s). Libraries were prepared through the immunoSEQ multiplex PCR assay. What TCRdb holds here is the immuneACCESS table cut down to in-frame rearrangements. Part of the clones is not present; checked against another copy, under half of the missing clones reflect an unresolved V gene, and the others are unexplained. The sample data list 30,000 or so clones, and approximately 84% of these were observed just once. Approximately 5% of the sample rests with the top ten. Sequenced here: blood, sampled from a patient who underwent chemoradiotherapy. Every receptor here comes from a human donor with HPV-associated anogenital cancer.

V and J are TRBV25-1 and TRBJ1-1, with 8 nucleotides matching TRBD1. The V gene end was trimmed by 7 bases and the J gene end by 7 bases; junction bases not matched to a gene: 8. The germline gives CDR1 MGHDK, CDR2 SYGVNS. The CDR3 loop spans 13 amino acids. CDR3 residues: CASNPGGSGEAFF. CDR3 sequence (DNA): TGTGCCAGCAACCCAGGGGGCTCGGGTGAAGCTTTCTTT.

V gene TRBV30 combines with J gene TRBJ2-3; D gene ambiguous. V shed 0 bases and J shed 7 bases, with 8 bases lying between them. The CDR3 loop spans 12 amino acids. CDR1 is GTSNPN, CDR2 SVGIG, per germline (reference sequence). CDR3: CAWSVLQYTQYF. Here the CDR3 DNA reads TGTGCCTGGAGTGTACTCCAGTATACGCAGTATTTT.

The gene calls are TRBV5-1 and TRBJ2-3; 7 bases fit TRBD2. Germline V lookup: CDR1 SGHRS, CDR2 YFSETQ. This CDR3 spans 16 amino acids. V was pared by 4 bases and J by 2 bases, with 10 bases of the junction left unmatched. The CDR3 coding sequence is TGCGCCAGCAGCAGCGGGACGATGGGCCCCACAGATACGCAGTATTTT. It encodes CASSSGTMGPTDTQYF.

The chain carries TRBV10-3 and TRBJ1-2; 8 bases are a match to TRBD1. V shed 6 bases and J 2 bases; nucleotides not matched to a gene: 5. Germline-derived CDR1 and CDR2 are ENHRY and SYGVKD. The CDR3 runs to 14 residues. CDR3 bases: TGTGCCATCAGCTCAGACAGGGGCAACTATGGCTACACCTTC. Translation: CAISSDRGNYGYTF.

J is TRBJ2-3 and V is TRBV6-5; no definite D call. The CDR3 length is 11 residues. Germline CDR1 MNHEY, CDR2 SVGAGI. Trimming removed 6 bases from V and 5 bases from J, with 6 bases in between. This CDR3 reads CASRNGDTQYF. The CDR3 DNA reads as TGTGCCAGCAGAAACGGAGATACGCAGTATTTT.

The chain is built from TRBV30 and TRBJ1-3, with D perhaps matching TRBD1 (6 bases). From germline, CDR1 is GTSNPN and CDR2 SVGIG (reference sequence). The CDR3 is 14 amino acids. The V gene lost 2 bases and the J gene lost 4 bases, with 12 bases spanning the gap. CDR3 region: CAWSRGKSGNTIYF. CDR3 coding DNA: TGTGCCTGGAGTAGGGGGAAATCCGGAAACACCATATATTTT.

Written as DNA, the CDR3 is TGTGCCACGGACACAGCTTCCTCTGGAAACACCATATATTTT. This translates into CATDTASSGNTIYF. The rearrangement links TRBV6-1 to TRBJ1-3; the D gene is possibly TRBD1 (5 bases). CDR1 MNHNS and CDR2 SASEGT come from the germline V gene. V shed 10 bases and J shed 0 bases, with 13 bases lying between them. The CDR3 sequence is 14 residues long.

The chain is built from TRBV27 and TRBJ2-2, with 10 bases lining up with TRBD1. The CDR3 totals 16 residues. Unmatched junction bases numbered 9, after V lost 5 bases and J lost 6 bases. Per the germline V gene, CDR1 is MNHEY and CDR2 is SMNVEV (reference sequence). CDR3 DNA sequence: TGTGCCAGCAGTATTTGGACAGGGGGGAGTCCCGGGGAGCTGTTTTTT. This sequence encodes CASSIWTGGSPGELFF.

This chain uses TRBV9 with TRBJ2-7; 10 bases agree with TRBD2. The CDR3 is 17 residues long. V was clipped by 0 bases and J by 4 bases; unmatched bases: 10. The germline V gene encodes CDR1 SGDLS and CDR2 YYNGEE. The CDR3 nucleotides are TGTGCCAGCAGCGTAGGCCTAGCGGGGGCCGGAGATTACGAGCAGTACTTC. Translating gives CASSVGLAGAGDYEQYF.

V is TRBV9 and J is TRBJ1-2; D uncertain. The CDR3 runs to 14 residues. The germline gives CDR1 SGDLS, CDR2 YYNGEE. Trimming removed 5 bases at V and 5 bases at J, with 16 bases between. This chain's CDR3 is CASRETSKAYGYTF. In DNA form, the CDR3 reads TGTGCCAGCAGGGAGACGAGTAAAGCGTATGGCTACACCTTC.

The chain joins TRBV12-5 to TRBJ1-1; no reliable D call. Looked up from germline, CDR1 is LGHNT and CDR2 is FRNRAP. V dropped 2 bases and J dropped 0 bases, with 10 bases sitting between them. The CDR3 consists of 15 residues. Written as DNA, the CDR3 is TGTGCTAGTGGTTTGAGTCTGACCATGAACACTGAAGCTTTCTTT. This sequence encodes CASGLSLTMNTEAFF.

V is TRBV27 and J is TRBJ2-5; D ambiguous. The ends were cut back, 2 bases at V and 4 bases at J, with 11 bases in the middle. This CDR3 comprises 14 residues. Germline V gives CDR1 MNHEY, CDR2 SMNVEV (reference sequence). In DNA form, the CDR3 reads TGTGCCAGCAGTTTAGTGGCGTCGGGAGAGACCCAGTACTTC. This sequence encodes CASSLVASGETQYF.

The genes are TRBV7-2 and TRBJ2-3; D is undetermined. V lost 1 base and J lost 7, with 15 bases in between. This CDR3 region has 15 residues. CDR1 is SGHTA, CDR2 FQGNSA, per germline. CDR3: CASSLEGSAAYTQYF. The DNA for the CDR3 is TGTGCCAGCAGCTTAGAGGGTTCTGCCGCGTATACGCAGTATTTT.

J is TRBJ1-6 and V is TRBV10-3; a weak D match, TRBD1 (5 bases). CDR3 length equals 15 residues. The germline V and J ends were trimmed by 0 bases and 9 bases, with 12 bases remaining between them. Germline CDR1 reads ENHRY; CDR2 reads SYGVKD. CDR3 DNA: TGTGCCATCAGTGAGTCGTACGGACAAAGTTCACCCCTCCACTTT. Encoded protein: CAISESYGQSSPLHF.

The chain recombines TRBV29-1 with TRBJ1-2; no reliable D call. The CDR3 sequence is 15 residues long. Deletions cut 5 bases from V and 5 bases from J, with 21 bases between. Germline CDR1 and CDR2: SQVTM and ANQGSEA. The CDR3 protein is CSVRTVQRRGYGYTF. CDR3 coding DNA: TGCAGCGTTCGGACGGTACAGCGGAGAGGGTATGGCTACACCTTC.

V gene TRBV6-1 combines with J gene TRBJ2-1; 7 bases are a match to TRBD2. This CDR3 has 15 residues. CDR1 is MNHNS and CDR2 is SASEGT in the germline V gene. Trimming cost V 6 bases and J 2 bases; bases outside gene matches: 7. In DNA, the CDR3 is TGTGCCAGCAGGAACGGGGGGTTGACCTACAATGAGCAGTTCTTC. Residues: CASRNGGLTYNEQFF.

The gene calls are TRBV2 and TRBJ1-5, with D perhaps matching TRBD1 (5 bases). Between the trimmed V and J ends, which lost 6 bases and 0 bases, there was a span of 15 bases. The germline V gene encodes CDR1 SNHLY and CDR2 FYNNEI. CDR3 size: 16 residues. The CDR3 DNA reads TGTGCCAGCAGCTACGGGACGTCTAATAGCAATCAGCCCCAGCATTTT. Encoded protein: CASSYGTSNSNQPQHF.

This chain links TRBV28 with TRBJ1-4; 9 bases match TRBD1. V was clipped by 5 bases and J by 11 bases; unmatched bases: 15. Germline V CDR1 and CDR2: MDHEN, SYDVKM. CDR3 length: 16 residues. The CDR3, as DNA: TGTGCCAGCAGTCAACCGTCCGGGACAGGGTTCGAGAAACTGTTTTTT. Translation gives CASSQPSGTGFEKLFF.

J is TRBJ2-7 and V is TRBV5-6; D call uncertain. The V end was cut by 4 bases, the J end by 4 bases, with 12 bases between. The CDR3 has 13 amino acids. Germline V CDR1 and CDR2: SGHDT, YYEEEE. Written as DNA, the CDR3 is TGTGCCAGCAGCGGCCCCCTAGTTTACGAGCAGTACTTC. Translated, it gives CASSGPLVYEQYF.

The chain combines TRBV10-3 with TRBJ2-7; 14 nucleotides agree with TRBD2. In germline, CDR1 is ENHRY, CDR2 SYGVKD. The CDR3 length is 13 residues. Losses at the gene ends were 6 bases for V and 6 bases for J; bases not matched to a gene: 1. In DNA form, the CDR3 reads TGTGCCATCAGGACTAGCGGGGGGGCCGAGCAGTACGTC. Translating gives CAIRTSGGAEQYV.

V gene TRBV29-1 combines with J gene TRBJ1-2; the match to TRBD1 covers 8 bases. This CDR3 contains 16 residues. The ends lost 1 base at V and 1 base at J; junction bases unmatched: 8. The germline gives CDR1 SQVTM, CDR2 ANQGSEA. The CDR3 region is CSVEGSAGGINYGYTF. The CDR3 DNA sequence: TGCAGCGTTGAAGGGTCGGCAGGGGGCATTAACTATGGCTACACCTTC.

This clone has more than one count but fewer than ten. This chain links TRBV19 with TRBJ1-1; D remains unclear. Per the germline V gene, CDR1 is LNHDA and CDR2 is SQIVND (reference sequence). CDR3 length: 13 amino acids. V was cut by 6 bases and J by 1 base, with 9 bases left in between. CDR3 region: CASRLGPNTEAFF. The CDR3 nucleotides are TGTGCCAGTAGATTAGGACCGAACACTGAAGCTTTCTTT.

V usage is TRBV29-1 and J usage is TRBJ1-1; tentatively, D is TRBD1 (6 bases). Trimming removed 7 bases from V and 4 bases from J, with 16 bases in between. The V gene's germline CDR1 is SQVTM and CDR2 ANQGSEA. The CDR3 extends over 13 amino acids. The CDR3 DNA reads TGCAGCGCCCTCTCCGGGGGCCGCACTGAAGCTTTCTTT. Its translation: CSALSGGRTEAFF.

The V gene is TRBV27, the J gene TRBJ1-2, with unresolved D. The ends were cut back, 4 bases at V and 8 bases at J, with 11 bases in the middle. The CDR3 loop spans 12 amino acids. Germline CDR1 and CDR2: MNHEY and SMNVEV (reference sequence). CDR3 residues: CASSSGIGGYTF. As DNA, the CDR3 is TGTGCCAGCAGTTCCGGGATCGGGGGCTACACCTTC.